This T cell receptor beta chain originates from a study of molecular identifiers for immune sequencing clone quantification. This clonotype was detected many times. The CDR3 spans 15 residues. CDR1 and CDR2 from the germline V gene are LGHNA and YSLEER. The trim removed 2 bases at V and 11 bases at J, leaving 13 bases unmatched. TCRdb reprocessed the PCR reads via MiXCR and lists one record per CDR3 protein. Of approximately 550,000 distinct CDR3 sequences in the sample, about 20% were seen once. The chain uses TRBV4-3 and TRBJ1-1; 8 bases are a match to TRBD1. Sequenced sample: naive CD8+ T cells from blood, with Jurkat cell RNA spiked in. The subset: FACS-sorted CD8+CD4-CCR7+CD45RA+ naive T cells. The TCR comes from a human donor in good health. Some libraries in this study had Jurkat cell RNA spiked in. The CDR3, as DNA: TGCGCCAGCAGCCAATCACCGGGGACAGGACAGGAGGCTTTCTTT. Protein product: CASSQSPGTGQEAFF.